Listed below are T cell receptor beta chains from one sample, sequenced in a study of identifying expanded T cells in peripheral blood. The protocol was immunoSEQ multiplex PCR, while the TCRdb copy is restricted to in-frame clones and leaves out a portion. The table lists 91,000 or so clones, roughly 90% of them singletons. Sequencing was done on a sample of blood. The receptors shown here come from a person aged 18 to 75 in good health. Both conserved end residues are trimmed from each CDR3.

v_call	j_call	cdr3_aa
TRBV12-2	TRBJ1-2	ASRLDRATGSRRGAGYT
TRBV7-2	TRBJ2-4	ASSFSRNLAKNIQY
TRBV29-1	TRBJ1-1	SVQQGPTEAF
TRBV19	TRBJ2-2	ASSFVSMGELF
TRBV28	TRBJ2-5	ASSLRDPETQY
TRBV6-5	TRBJ1-6	ASGRVGSPLH
TRBV14	TRBJ1-2	ASSPGTVYGYT
TRBV5-6	TRBJ2-5	ASSVQGAGETQY
TRBV11-2	TRBJ2-1	ASRSRDRREQF
TRBV5-1	TRBJ2-3	ASSLASGLGVTDTQY
TRBV21-1	TRBJ1-5	ASSKGGVGQPQH
TRBV7-2	TRBJ2-5	ASSLQGVQETQY
TRBV6-7	TRBJ2-5	ASSGGTSGSQETQY
TRBV9	TRBJ1-1	ASSEDGRGNTEAF
TRBV30	TRBJ1-2	AWSVRGAQDGYT
TRBV4-3	TRBJ2-7	ASSQETGQGSGYEQY
TRBV9	TRBJ2-2	ASSVAGGDTGELF
TRBV7-6	TRBJ2-1	ASSLSPSGRGDEQF
TRBV20-1	TRBJ1-1	SAYYRTEAF
TRBV6-4	TRBJ2-1	ASSDSSGSYNEQF
TRBV9	TRBJ1-2	ASKKGHGYT
TRBV18	TRBJ2-5	ASSPSGVRGETQY
TRBV10-1	TRBJ1-2	ASSEPPRTDANYGYT